This T cell receptor (beta chain) was sequenced for a study of blood T cells in healthy people across ages. Then a second PCR, running roughly 7 to 11 cycles, was carried out with a sample-barcoded 5' primer and a J-beta primer mix. TCRdb independently ran MiXCR on the 5' RACE reads; one entry per CDR3 protein. Of approximately 800,000 distinct CDR3 sequences listed, around 25% were seen once; the top ten hold approximately 3.7%. The CDR3 is 16 amino acids. CDR1 and CDR2 (germline): SGDLS, YYNGEE. The V and J ends lost 1 base and 0 bases respectively, with 11 bases between them. In addition, the sample was reused for a study of T cells of mothers and their children. That source reports: Regardless of relatedness, pairs show thymic selection shaping TCR recombination output in a similar manner.

Sequencing used blood. The chain is built from TRBV9 and TRBJ2-1; D remains ambiguous. This TCR came from a boy between 10 and 17 years old in good health. CDR3 nucleotide sequence: TGTGCCAGCAGCGTAAATTCAGTGAGCTCCTACAATGAGCAGTTCTTC. It codes for CASSVNSVSSYNEQFF.